The source of this T cell receptor beta chain is a study of CD8+ T cells in alopecia areata. General observations from the study: Normal skin's resident alphabeta T cells are also sequenced in scalp samples.

Both CD4+ and CD8+ T cells were separated by sorting PBMCs. V dropped 0 bases and J dropped 7 bases, with 9 bases sitting between them. Germline V lookup: CDR1 MGHRA, CDR2 YSYEKL. The CDR3 consists of 14 residues. The authors extracted RNA and reverse transcribed it into cDNA as the sequencing template. Data came from immunoSEQ multiplex PCR; TCRdb stores just in-frame clones and leaves some out. The table records a few hundred thousand clones, 56% of them present only once. About this clone: Its antigen is unknown.

The material sequenced was CD8+ T cells sorted from blood. This clonotype originated in a human donor in good health. The chain has TRBV4-1 and TRBJ1-4; no definite D call. The CDR3 DNA reads TGCGCCAGCAGCCAAGAGTTCCTGGGTGAAAAACTGTTTTTT. Protein sequence: CASSQEFLGEKLFF.